This entry lists 15 T cell receptor beta chains sequenced from one sample in a study of blood T cell repertoires in COVID-19. Using immunoSEQ multiplex PCR, the repertoire was profiled, and TCRdb retains in-frame clones only, with some absent. This sample yields some 200,000 clones, of which roughly four fifths are seen a single time; approximately 15% belongs to the top ten. Sequenced input: peripheral blood. These receptors were collected from a man aged 25-45 years with active or convalescent COVID-19.

The count of this clone is one. CDR3 loop: CAWSVPRVEAFF. The DNA for the CDR3 is TGTGCCTGGAGTGTACCGCGGGTTGAAGCTTTCTTT. V is TRBV30 and J is TRBJ1-1; D call uncertain. The germline V gene encodes CDR1 GTSNPN and CDR2 SVGIG (reference sequence). The CDR3 is made up of 12 amino acids. V shed 0 bases and J shed 7 bases, with 9 bases lying between them. Looking up the rest from reference TRBV30 and TRBJ1-1 gives the full variable domain: SQTIHQWPATLVQPVGSPLSLECTVEGTSNPNLYWYRQAAGRGLQLLFYSVGIGQISSEVPQNLSASRPQDRQFILSSKKLLLSDSGFYLCAWSVPRVEAFFGQGTRLTVV.

The chain carries TRBV7-8 and TRBJ2-4; 11 bases fit TRBD2. The trim removed 4 bases at V and 5 bases at J, leaving 10 bases unmatched. The length of the CDR3 is 17 residues. Germline CDR1 and CDR2: SGHVS and FQNEAQ. CDR3 loop: CASSSRTGTSGENIQYF. CDR3 DNA: TGTGCCAGCAGCTCTCGAACCGGGACTAGCGGCGAAAACATTCAGTACTTC.

The rearrangement uses TRBV7-9 and TRBJ1-2, with D possibly TRBD1 on 6 matching bases. Per germline, CDR1 SEHNR and CDR2 FQNEAQ (reference sequence). Trimming stripped 2 bases from V and 7 bases from J, with 14 bases between. The CDR3 has 14 amino acids. The CDR3: CASSLLRDTGGYTF. The CDR3 DNA sequence: TGTGCCAGCAGCTTACTCCGGGACACGGGTGGCTACACCTTC.

This chain joins TRBV6-5 and TRBJ2-1, with 9 bases that match TRBD1. This CDR3 region has 15 residues. The germline V gene encodes CDR1 MNHEY and CDR2 SVGAGI. J was trimmed by 5 bases and V by 3 bases; bases with no gene match: 5. CDR3 loop: CASSYRGTGNNEQFF. In DNA form, the CDR3 reads TGTGCCAGCAGTTATAGAGGGACAGGGAACAATGAGCAGTTCTTC.

The J gene is TRBJ1-3, the V gene TRBV4-3; D gene uncertain. The germline V and J ends were trimmed by 1 base and 0 bases, with 13 bases remaining between them. Germline V gene sequence: CDR1 LGHNA, CDR2 YSLEER. This CDR3 region has 17 residues. This CDR3 reads CASSQGPDLYSGNTIYF. CDR3 bases: TGCGCCAGCAGCCAAGGCCCCGATCTATACTCTGGAAACACCATATATTTT.

This rearrangement joins TRBV5-4 to TRBJ2-2; 10 bases align to TRBD1. V trimming: 0 bases; J trimming: 4 bases; junction bases outside the gene matches: 3. Germline loops: CDR1 SGHNT, CDR2 YYREEE (reference sequence). The CDR3 has 16 amino acids. CDR3 DNA sequence: TGTGCCAGCAGCTTGGGGGACAGGGGCGTCACCGGGGAGCTGTTTTTT. Translating gives CASSLGDRGVTGELFF.

The chain joins TRBV19 to TRBJ1-1, with D possibly matching TRBD1 (6 bases). Per the germline V gene, CDR1 is LNHDA and CDR2 is SQIVND (reference sequence). The ends were cut back, 5 bases at V and 7 bases at J, with 20 bases in the middle. The CDR3 sequence is 15 residues long. The CDR3 coding sequence is TGTGCCAGTAGTGGGGGGGCTACGAGGGAGGGTGAAGCTTTCTTT. It is translated as CASSGGATREGEAFF. Full variable domain (remainder filled in from reference TRBV19 and TRBJ1-1): DGGITQSPKYLFRKEGQNVTLSCEQNLNHDAMYWYRQDPGQGLRLIYYSQIVNDFQKGDIAEGYSVSREKKESFPLTVTSAQKNPTAFYLCASSGGATREGEAFFGQGTRLTVV.

The chain carries TRBV10-1 and TRBJ1-1; a weak D match, TRBD1 (5 bases). V lost 5 bases and J 4 bases, leaving 14 bases between the germline ends. The length of the CDR3 is 14 residues. Germline CDR1 is WNHNN and CDR2 is SYGVQD (reference sequence). The CDR3 loop is CASSSGTAVTEAFF. CDR3 bases: TGCGCCAGCAGTAGCGGGACCGCGGTCACTGAAGCTTTCTTT.

V usage is TRBV7-2 and J usage is TRBJ1-1; the match to TRBD1 covers 7 bases. Germline CDR1 is SGHTA and CDR2 is FQGNSA. With 3 bases clipped from V and 0 bases from J, the junction kept 4 bases outside the gene matches. The CDR3 is 15 amino acids. CDR3 nucleotide sequence: TGTGCCAGCAGCTTGGGACAGAGCATGAACACTGAAGCTTTCTTT. Encoded protein: CASSLGQSMNTEAFF. The whole variable domain, remainder taken from reference TRBV7-2 and TRBJ1-1, is GAGVSQSPSNKVTEKGKDVELRCDPISGHTALYWYRQSLGQGLEFLIYFQGNSAPDKSGLPSDRFSAERTGGSVSTLTIQRTQQEDSAVYLCASSLGQSMNTEAFFGQGTRLTVV.

In regard to this clone: A junction end diverges from the germline sequence, so it may reflect a read error. Written as DNA, the CDR3 is TGCGCCAGCATGCCGGGACAACGAAGCACAGATACACAGTATTTT. Its protein is CASMPGQRSTDTQYF. This sequence joins TRBV5-1 and TRBJ2-3; maybe TRBD1 (6 bases). Germline loops: CDR1 SGHRS, CDR2 YFSETQ. There are 15 residues in the CDR3.

This clone appeared once. V and J are TRBV3-1 (or the pseudogene TRBV3-2) and TRBJ2-1; TRBD2 matches at 8 bases. Germline V gives CDR1 LGHDT, CDR2 YNNKEL (reference sequence). Germline trimming cut 3 bases from V and 5 bases from J; bases unmatched to any gene: 6. The CDR3 is 15 amino acids. In nucleotides, the CDR3 is TGTGCCAGCAGCCACGGGGGACTAGTGGACAATGAGCAGTTCTTC. Amino acids: CASSHGGLVDNEQFF.

The chain recombines TRBV2 with TRBJ1-3; 10 nucleotides agree with TRBD1. Germline CDR1 is SNHLY and CDR2 is FYNNEI. There are 16 residues in the CDR3. Trimming cost V 4 bases and J 0 bases; bases outside gene matches: 3. Written as DNA, the CDR3 is TGTGCCAGCAGTGTGGGGGACAGGGGCTCTGGAAACACCATATATTTT. Residues: CASSVGDRGSGNTIYF.

The rearrangement joins TRBV30 to TRBJ1-1, with a possible D match to TRBD1 (5 bases). This CDR3 has 14 amino acids. The germline V gene encodes CDR1 GTSNPN and CDR2 SVGIG (reference sequence). The V and J ends lost 3 bases and 3 bases respectively, with 14 bases between them. The CDR3 region is CAWSITGGDTEAFF. CDR3 DNA sequence: TGTGCCTGGAGCATAACAGGCGGGGACACTGAAGCTTTCTTT. The full variable domain, rest sourced from reference TRBV30 and TRBJ1-1, is SQTIHQWPATLVQPVGSPLSLECTVEGTSNPNLYWYRQAAGRGLQLLFYSVGIGQISSEVPQNLSASRPQDRQFILSSKKLLLSDSGFYLCAWSITGGDTEAFFGQGTRLTVV.

The V gene is TRBV19, the J gene TRBJ1-2; D is undetermined. The germline V gene has CDR1 LNHDA and CDR2 SQIVND (reference sequence). V shed 0 bases and J shed 4 bases, with 9 bases lying between them. The CDR3 runs 14 residues. The CDR3 DNA sequence: TGTGCCAGTAGTATAGATGCGGGCCCCTATGGCTACACCTTC. Its translation is CASSIDAGPYGYTF.

The rearrangement uses TRBV28 and TRBJ2-7, with 10 positions matching TRBD2. From germline, CDR1 is MDHEN and CDR2 SYDVKM. Trimming cost V 6 bases and J 3 bases; bases outside gene matches: 11. This CDR3 contains 16 residues. CDR3 region: CASSPEGGLAFYEQYV. The CDR3 nucleotides are TGTGCCAGCAGCCCCGAAGGGGGACTAGCGTTCTACGAGCAGTACGTC.